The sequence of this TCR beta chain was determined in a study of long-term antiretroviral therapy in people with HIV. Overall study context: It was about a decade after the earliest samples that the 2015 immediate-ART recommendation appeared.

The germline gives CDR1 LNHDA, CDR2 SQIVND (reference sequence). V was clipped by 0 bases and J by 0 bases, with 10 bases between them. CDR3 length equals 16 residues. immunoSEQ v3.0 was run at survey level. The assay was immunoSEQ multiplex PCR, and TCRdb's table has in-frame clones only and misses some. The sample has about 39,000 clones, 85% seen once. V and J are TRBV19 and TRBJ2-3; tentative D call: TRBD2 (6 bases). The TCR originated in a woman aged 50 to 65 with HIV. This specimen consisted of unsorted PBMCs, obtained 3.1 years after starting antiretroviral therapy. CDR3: CASSIDGTLSTDTQYF. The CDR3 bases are TGTGCCAGTAGTATAGACGGGACTCTAAGCACAGATACGCAGTATTTT.